This T cell receptor beta chain was retrieved from a study of post-analysis software for immune sequencing data. Study at large: Recorded disease courses covered relapsing-remitting, secondary progressive and progressive-relapsing multiple sclerosis. Some patients had no subtype annotation. Findings of the study overall: Controls' normalized Chao1 diversity significantly exceeded that of multiple sclerosis patients. A handful of TRBV segments occurring more often in patients than controls included TRBV5-6, TRBV5-1 and TRBV20-1. F-measure co-clustering was strong for batch-matched samples.

Worth noting for this clonotype: As yet, its antigen is unknown.

The TCR beta cDNA libraries carried unique molecular identifiers. Each batch of roughly 0.95 to 10 million T cells produced approximately 470,000 cDNA molecules. TCRdb redid the calling of the PCR reads with MiXCR, one entry per CDR3 protein. The top ten clones hold around an eighth of a sample with fewer than 600,000 distinct CDR3 sequences, approximately 45% of them seen once. CDR1 MNHEY and CDR2 SVGAGI come from the germline V gene. There are 15 residues in the CDR3. The V segment lost 6 bases and the J segment 4 bases; nucleotides outside the gene matches: 6. This clonotype was sampled from a girl aged 5-17 years with multiple sclerosis. The chain uses TRBV6-5 and TRBJ2-1; 10 nucleotides agree with TRBD2. Sequencing was carried out using blood. The CDR3 loop reads CASRLAGVGYNEQFF. DNA for the CDR3: TGTGCCAGCAGGCTAGCGGGAGTGGGTTACAATGAGCAGTTCTTC.